A single sample is the source of the 30 T cell receptor beta chains below, sequenced in a study of cytomegalovirus exposure and HLA in healthy donors. Researchers ran the PCR with 60 Vbeta and 13 Jbeta primers. Profiling relied on immunoSEQ multiplex PCR, and the TCRdb table lists in-frame clones only, not all of them. The table includes about 200,000 clones, 70% to 80% detected once. The material sequenced was PBMCs. The receptors were sampled from a girl aged 2-9 years in good health and CMV-seronegative.

The chain has TRBV4-2 and TRBJ1-2; TRBD1 matches at 12 bases. The CDR3 sequence is 19 residues long. Germline V gene sequence: CDR1 LGHNA, CDR2 YNFKEQ. After removal of 0 bases from V and 1 base from J, the junction contained 9 bases not matched to a gene. The CDR3 here is CASSQESGGQGAGNYGYTF. The CDR3 DNA reads TGTGCCAGCAGCCAAGAAAGTGGGGGACAGGGGGCAGGTAACTATGGCTACACCTTC.

The CDR3 is CASGGTGKMEQYF. The CDR3 bases are TGTGCTAGTGGTGGGACAGGCAAGATGGAGCAGTACTTC. The V call is TRBV12-5, the J call TRBJ2-7, with 8 bases identical to TRBD1. V shed 5 bases and J 7 bases; nucleotides not matched to a gene: 7. CDR3 length: 13 residues. Germline V gene data show CDR1 as LGHNT and CDR2 as FRNRAP. The full variable domain, rest sourced from reference TRBV12-5 and TRBJ2-7, is DARVTQTPRHKVTEMGQEVTMRCQPILGHNTVFWYRQTMMQGLELLAYFRNRAPLDDSGMPKDRFSAEMPDATLATLKIQPSEPRDSAVYFCASGGTGKMEQYFGPGTRLTVT.

The chain couples TRBV11-1 to TRBJ2-7; D is possibly TRBD1 (6 bases). Germline CDR1 SGHAT, CDR2 FQDESV (reference sequence). CDR3 length: 15 amino acids. Trimming removed 1 base at V and 3 bases at J, with 13 bases between. The CDR3 DNA reads TGTGCCAGCAGCTTAGTTCAAGGCAGGGGCTACGAGCAGTACTTC. Protein sequence: CASSLVQGRGYEQYF.

V gene TRBV4-1 combines with J gene TRBJ2-5; a weak D match, TRBD1 (6 bases). Between the trimmed V and J ends, which lost 4 bases and 5 bases, there was a span of 11 bases. The CDR3 is 13 residues long. Germline V gene sequence: CDR1 MGHRA, CDR2 YSYEKL. As DNA, the CDR3 is TGCGCCAGCAGCCCCCTTACAGGGGAGACCCAGTACTTC. Translation: CASSPLTGETQYF.

This clone was found a few times. The chain combines TRBV6-5 with TRBJ1-4, with a possible D match to TRBD1 (5 bases). Germline CDR1 reads MNHEY; CDR2 reads SVGAGI. This CDR3 comprises 15 residues. V lost 6 bases, J lost 5 bases, and 16 bases lay in between. For the CDR3, the DNA is TGTGCCAGCAGAAAATTAGGAGGGGAGAATGAAAAACTGTTTTTT. Protein: CASRKLGGENEKLFF.

This clone was seen a handful of times. J is TRBJ1-2 and V is TRBV4-2; possible D gene TRBD1, 6 bases. V lost 0 bases and J 2 bases, leaving 16 bases between the germline ends. The CDR3 is 17 residues long. The germline gives CDR1 LGHNA, CDR2 YNFKEQ. CDR3 coding DNA: TGTGCCAGCAGCCAAGAGATCCAGGGGCCTATGAACTATGGCTACACCTTC. As protein: CASSQEIQGPMNYGYTF.

The chain links TRBV30 to TRBJ1-6, with 7 bases aligning to TRBD1. The junction had 5 bases not matched to a gene; V was cut back by 4 bases and J by 8 bases. This CDR3 has 13 residues. Germline V gives CDR1 GTSNPN, CDR2 SVGIG (reference sequence). DNA of the CDR3: TGTGCCTGGAAACGACAGGGAGATTCACCCCTCCACTTT. Translating gives CAWKRQGDSPLHF.

V gene TRBV27 combines with J gene TRBJ2-5; TRBD2 aligns across 10 bases. Looked up from germline, CDR1 is MNHEY and CDR2 is SMNVEV (reference sequence). With 3 bases clipped from V and 5 bases from J, the junction kept 6 bases outside the gene matches. The CDR3 covers 15 residues. The DNA of the CDR3 is TGTGCCAGCAGTTTTCTAGCGGGAGCATCGGAGACCCAGTACTTC. As protein: CASSFLAGASETQYF.

This rearrangement joins TRBV5-4 to TRBJ2-7; a possible D gene is TRBD2 (7 bases). CDR3 length equals 12 residues. V was shortened by 7 bases and J by 3 bases, with 11 bases between the two germline ends. The V gene's germline CDR1 is SGHNT and CDR2 YYREEE (reference sequence). CDR3 sequence reads: CASGEGVYEQYF. The DNA for the CDR3 is TGTGCCAGCGGGGAGGGGGTCTACGAGCAGTACTTC.

The chain uses TRBV11-2 and TRBJ2-5, with 14 bases fitting TRBD2. The germline CDR1 and CDR2 sequences are SGHAT and FQNNGV. The CDR3 has 16 amino acids. V trimming: 5 bases; J trimming: 5 bases; junction bases outside the gene matches: 7. The CDR3 region has the DNA TGTGCCAGCAGCGTGGGGACTAGCGGGAGTCGGGAGACCCAGTACTTC. Protein: CASSVGTSGSRETQYF.

This rearrangement joins TRBV9 to TRBJ2-3; 13 nucleotides align to TRBD2. Germline CDR1 SGDLS, CDR2 YYNGEE. The ends lost 3 bases at V and 2 bases at J; junction bases unmatched: 3. CDR3 length: 16 amino acids. CDR3 sequence (DNA): TGTGCCAGCAGCGGACTAGCGGGGGGCCCCACAGATACGCAGTATTTT. Amino acids: CASSGLAGGPTDTQYF. Complete variable domain (other parts from reference TRBV9 and TRBJ2-3): DSGVTQTPKHLITATGQRVTLRCSPRSGDLSVYWYQQSLDQGLQFLIQYYNGEERAKGNILERFSAQQFPDLHSELNLSSLELGDSALYFCASSGLAGGPTDTQYFGPGTRLTVL.

The CDR3 here is CASSPRQGPTYEQYF. The CDR3, as DNA: TGTGCCAGCAGCCCTCGACAGGGCCCCACCTACGAGCAGTACTTC. The chain uses TRBV9 and TRBJ2-7, with 7 bases aligning to TRBD1. After removal of 4 bases from V and 2 bases from J, the junction contained 9 bases not matched to a gene. The CDR3 loop spans 15 amino acids. The germline CDR1 and CDR2 sequences are SGDLS and YYNGEE.

The CDR3 DNA sequence: TGTGCCAGCAGCTTAGCGACAGGGGAAGAGACCCAGTACTTC. Protein product: CASSLATGEETQYF. The genes are TRBV5-6 and TRBJ2-5; 8 bases are a match to TRBD1. With 2 bases clipped from V and 3 bases from J, the junction kept 3 bases outside the gene matches. CDR1 SGHDT and CDR2 YYEEEE come from the germline V gene. The CDR3 loop spans 14 amino acids.

This clone was picked up one time. The rearrangement joins TRBV5-1 to TRBJ2-7; 9 bases are shared with TRBD1. CDR1 SGHRS and CDR2 YFSETQ come from the germline V gene. Losses at the gene ends were 3 bases for V and 4 bases for J; bases not matched to a gene: 5. The CDR3 loop spans 14 amino acids. CDR3 region: CASSSQGASYEQYF. CDR3 nucleotides: TGCGCCAGCAGCTCACAGGGGGCATCTTACGAGCAGTACTTC.

The chain has TRBV14 and TRBJ1-1, with D tentatively TRBD1 (5 bases). This CDR3 contains 14 residues. The germline V and J ends were trimmed by 0 bases and 8 bases, with 13 bases remaining between them. The germline V gene encodes CDR1 SGHDN and CDR2 FVKESK. The CDR3, as DNA: TGTGCCAGCAGCCAAGAATCCAGGGTAACCGAAGCTTTCTTT. Protein product: CASSQESRVTEAFF.

The V and J genes are TRBV11-2 and TRBJ2-7; TRBD1 is a possible D gene (5 bases). The V end was cut by 1 base, the J end by 3 bases, with 7 bases between. This CDR3 has 13 residues. Germline lookup yields CDR1 SGHAT and CDR2 FQNNGV. CDR3 coding DNA: TGTGCCAGCAGCTTAGGACAGATCTACGAGCAGTACTTC. Protein: CASSLGQIYEQYF.

This clone turned up a few times. The CDR3 DNA follows: TGCGCCAGCAGCGAAATTCCTACTCACGAGCAGTACTTC. Protein sequence: CASSEIPTHEQYF. This chain connects TRBV5-1 to TRBJ2-7; D is ambiguous. The germline CDR1 and CDR2 sequences are SGHRS and YFSETQ. The length of the CDR3 is 13 residues. V lost 4 bases, J lost 5 bases, and 13 bases lay in between.

The chain carries TRBV5-6 and TRBJ2-2, with a tentative D call TRBD2 (5 bases). CDR1 is SGHDT and CDR2 is YYEEEE in the germline V gene. The length of the CDR3 is 16 residues. V was trimmed by 1 base and J by 0 bases, leaving 10 bases between them. The CDR3 spells CASSLRRETNTGELFF. CDR3 bases: TGTGCCAGCAGCTTGAGACGGGAAACGAACACCGGGGAGCTGTTTTTT.

The chain uses TRBV5-4 and TRBJ1-1; perhaps TRBD1 as D (6 bases). The V gene lost 3 bases and the J gene lost 5 bases, with 11 bases spanning the gap. The CDR3 covers 13 residues. The germline gives CDR1 SGHNT, CDR2 YYREEE (reference sequence). The CDR3 loop is CASSWTVGTEAFF. As DNA, the CDR3 is TGTGCCAGCAGCTGGACAGTTGGAACTGAAGCTTTCTTT. Complete variable domain (other parts from reference TRBV5-4 and TRBJ1-1): ETGVTQSPTHLIKTRGQQVTLRCSSQSGHNTVSWYQQALGQGPQFIFQYYREEENGRGNFPPRFSGLQFPNYSSELNVNALELDDSALYLCASSWTVGTEAFFGQGTRLTVV.

The chain links TRBV19 to TRBJ1-1; D is possibly TRBD1 (6 bases). The ends were cut back, 3 bases at V and 10 bases at J, with 18 bases in the middle. Looked up from germline, CDR1 is LNHDA and CDR2 is SQIVND (reference sequence). This CDR3 has 14 residues. The CDR3 sequence: CASSMILRGRGAFF. The CDR3 DNA reads TGTGCCAGTAGTATGATTCTCAGGGGAAGGGGAGCTTTCTTT.

The chain employs TRBV4-2 and TRBJ1-6; D is ambiguous. Germline lookup yields CDR1 LGHNA and CDR2 YNFKEQ. V gave up 1 base and J gave up 6 bases, with 7 bases separating them. This CDR3 contains 14 residues. The CDR3 is CASSQVTANSPLHF. For the CDR3, the DNA is TGTGCCAGCAGCCAAGTCACAGCTAATTCACCCCTCCACTTT.

The V and J genes are TRBV6-1 and TRBJ2-2, with TRBD2 identical over 8 bases. The J segment lost 6 bases and the V segment lost 6 bases, leaving 9 bases of the junction unmatched. CDR3 length: 15 amino acids. The germline V gene encodes CDR1 MNHNS and CDR2 SASEGT. CDR3 region: CASRNLAGDAGELFF. The CDR3 coding sequence is TGTGCCAGCAGAAATCTAGCGGGCGATGCCGGGGAGCTGTTTTTT.

This clone has more than one count but fewer than ten. V usage is TRBV5-1 and J usage is TRBJ1-1; 8 bases agree with TRBD1. The junction had 5 bases not matched to a gene; V was cut back by 0 bases and J by 7 bases. This CDR3 is built from 14 residues. The V gene's germline CDR1 is SGHRS and CDR2 YFSETQ. CDR3 loop: CASSLGQGTNEAFF. CDR3 bases: TGCGCCAGCAGCTTGGGACAGGGGACGAATGAAGCTTTCTTT. The variable domain in full, completed from reference TRBV5-1 and TRBJ1-1, reads KAGVTQTPRYLIKTRGQQVTLSCSPISGHRSVSWYQQTPGQGLQFLFEYFSETQRNKGNFPGRFSGRQFSNSRSEMNVSTLELGDSALYLCASSLGQGTNEAFFGQGTRLTVV.

This chain connects TRBV4-2 to TRBJ2-5, with 12 bases matching TRBD2. Germline trimming cut 5 bases from V and 4 bases from J; bases unmatched to any gene: 8. The CDR3 loop spans 16 amino acids. CDR1 is LGHNA, CDR2 YNFKEQ, per germline. CDR3 sequence: CASSARTSGTSETQYF. CDR3 in DNA: TGTGCCAGCAGCGCAAGGACTAGCGGGACCTCAGAGACCCAGTACTTC.

This chain connects TRBV5-1 to TRBJ2-5; D is possibly TRBD2 (5 bases). Germline lookup yields CDR1 SGHRS and CDR2 YFSETQ. V lost 0 bases and J 5 bases, leaving 11 bases between the germline ends. The CDR3 extends over 14 amino acids. DNA of the CDR3: TGCGCCAGCAGCTTGGAAAGGGAGATCGAGACCCAGTACTTC. Protein sequence: CASSLEREIETQYF.

This clone has a single count. The chain couples TRBV5-1 to TRBJ1-1, with D possibly matching TRBD1 (6 bases). This CDR3 spans 13 amino acids. V lost 6 bases to trimming and J lost 11 bases, with 20 bases between them. Germline CDR1 is SGHRS and CDR2 is YFSETQ. CDR3 loop: CASTRMDSTQAFF. The CDR3 DNA sequence: TGCGCCAGCACCCGGATGGACAGTACCCAGGCTTTCTTT.

This clone was seen a handful of times. DNA for the CDR3: TGTGCCAGCAGTTACCGGGCCTACAATGAGCAGTTCTTC. This sequence encodes CASSYRAYNEQFF. This sequence joins TRBV6-6 and TRBJ2-1, with D uncertain. CDR1 MNHNY and CDR2 SVGAGI come from the germline V gene (reference sequence). Trimming left V 2 bases short and J 2 bases short, with 4 bases between. The CDR3 is 13 residues long.

V and J are TRBV5-1 and TRBJ1-6; 7 bases line up with TRBD1. V lost 4 bases and J lost 4; bases outside the gene matches: 5. This CDR3 is 15 amino acids long. Looked up from germline, CDR1 is SGHRS and CDR2 is YFSETQ. Here the CDR3 DNA reads TGCGCCAGCAGCCAACGGACAGGATATAATTCACCCCTCCACTTT. This gives the protein CASSQRTGYNSPLHF.

The chain joins TRBV18 to TRBJ1-1; D is unresolved. The germline gives CDR1 KGHSH, CDR2 LQKENI. The V and J ends lost 3 bases and 6 bases respectively, with 14 bases between them. This CDR3 is 14 amino acids long. CDR3 DNA: TGTGCCAGCTCACCCCAGACAACTGGCGCTGAAGCTTTCTTT. Its protein is CASSPQTTGAEAFF.

The chain couples TRBV2 to TRBJ2-1; 8 bases map to TRBD2. The V segment lost 5 bases and the J segment 0 bases; nucleotides outside the gene matches: 3. This CDR3 contains 15 residues. Per the germline V gene, CDR1 is SNHLY and CDR2 is FYNNEI. The CDR3 nucleotides read TGTGCCAGCAGTTCGGCGGGGGGCTCCTACAATGAGCAGTTCTTC. Translated, it gives CASSSAGGSYNEQFF.